Presented here are 14 T cell receptor beta chains from one specimen sequenced in a study of T cells after yellow fever vaccination. TCRdb recomputed calls from the 5' RACE reads with MiXCR, one row per CDR3 protein. The sample lists about 29,000 distinct CDR3 sequences; 5% were seen once. Sequences were derived from CD8+ T cells sorted from PBMCs, sampled 10 days after the yellow fever booster vaccination. The receptors were sampled from a man aged 30-40 years who received the YFV17D yellow fever vaccine.

This clonotype showed up just a few times. The CDR3 sequence is CASSQDRPGEPSQYF. CDR3 DNA: TGTGCCAGCAGCCAGGACCGTCCTGGGGAACCATCCCAGTATTTT. The J gene is TRBJ2-3, the V gene TRBV3-1; D gene unclear. The V gene lost 3 bases and the J gene lost 12 bases, with 22 bases spanning the gap. CDR1 is LGHDT, CDR2 YNNKEL, per germline (reference sequence). The CDR3 extends over 15 amino acids.

This clonotype came up many times. The J gene is TRBJ2-1, the V gene TRBV6-2 or TRBV6-3; D possibly corresponds to TRBD1 (7 bases). This CDR3 is 15 amino acids long. V shed 6 bases and J shed 2 bases, with 14 bases lying between them. Germline V gives CDR1 MNHEY, CDR2 SVGEGT. CDR3 DNA: TGTGCCAGCAGGAGGAGGGACAGCCCCTACAATGAGCAGTTCTTC. Residues: CASRRRDSPYNEQFF.

This clonotype was found many times. V is TRBV7-9 and J is TRBJ2-1; 7 nucleotides align to TRBD2. The trim removed 1 base at V and 0 bases at J, leaving 0 bases unmatched. The CDR3 is 15 amino acids. The germline gives CDR1 SEHNR, CDR2 FQNEAQ (reference sequence). The CDR3: CASSLGLASYNEQFF. CDR3 DNA: TGTGCCAGCAGCTTAGGACTAGCCTCCTACAATGAGCAGTTCTTC.

This clonotype occurred many times. The chain joins TRBV20-1 to TRBJ2-1; unclear D gene. This CDR3 has 14 amino acids. Germline V lookup: CDR1 DFQATT, CDR2 SNEGSKA (reference sequence). Trimming pared 1 base from V and 4 bases from J, leaving 11 bases between. In DNA form, the CDR3 reads TGCAGTGCTAGAGGATCGGCCGGGTACAATGAGCAGTTCTTC. Translated, it gives CSARGSAGYNEQFF.

This clonotype was detected ten times or more. The chain links TRBV3-1 to TRBJ2-2; 7 bases align to TRBD2. This CDR3 comprises 13 residues. Germline CDR1 LGHDT, CDR2 YNNKEL (reference sequence). The V and J ends lost 3 bases and 7 bases, in that order; junction bases with no gene match: 2. CDR3 in amino acids: CASSQGGIGELFF. CDR3 bases: TGTGCCAGCAGCCAGGGAGGGATCGGGGAGCTGTTTTTT.

A few counts support this clonotype. The rearrangement joins TRBV7-9 to TRBJ1-2; 8 nucleotides agree with TRBD1. In germline, CDR1 is SEHNR, CDR2 FQNEAQ (reference sequence). Trimming cost V 8 bases and J 4 bases; bases outside gene matches: 18. The CDR3 is 17 residues long. CDR3 sequence (DNA): TGTGCCAGCGATGGTGGACAGGGAGCCACACGCCTCTATGGCTACACCTTC. As protein: CASDGGQGATRLYGYTF.

There are many counts of this clonotype. The chain links TRBV20-1 to TRBJ1-2, with a tentative D call TRBD1 (6 bases). V was shortened by 2 bases and J by 4 bases, with 17 bases between the two germline ends. Germline CDR1 is DFQATT and CDR2 is SNEGSKA (reference sequence). CDR3 length equals 15 residues. CDR3: CSARPLGGASYGYTF. CDR3 coding DNA: TGCAGTGCTAGACCGCTTGGGGGGGCCTCCTATGGCTACACCTTC.

At least ten counts were recorded for this clonotype. The V gene is TRBV29-1, the J gene TRBJ2-2; D is undetermined. The germline V gene has CDR1 SQVTM and CDR2 ANQGSEA. V lost 6 bases to trimming and J lost 8 bases, with 13 bases between them. This CDR3 is built from 12 residues. CDR3 region: CSVPNGVGELFF. DNA for the CDR3: TGCAGCGTCCCGAATGGAGTTGGGGAGCTGTTTTTT.

This clonotype was recorded at least ten times. The V and J genes are TRBV27 and TRBJ1-1; D gene uncertain. Trimming stripped 1 base from V and 1 base from J, with 16 bases between. The germline gives CDR1 MNHEY, CDR2 SMNVEV (reference sequence). This CDR3 has 17 amino acids. This CDR3 is CASSLFPTVSSNTEAFF. CDR3 DNA sequence: TGTGCCAGCAGTTTATTTCCTACAGTGTCATCGAACACTGAAGCTTTCTTT.

This clonotype showed up many times. The chain combines TRBV27 with TRBJ2-5, with D possibly being TRBD1 (5 bases). The V gene lost 5 bases and the J gene lost 5 bases, with 12 bases spanning the gap. This CDR3 is 13 amino acids long. Germline CDR1 and CDR2: MNHEY and SMNVEV (reference sequence). CDR3 bases: TGTGCCAGCAGTCTCCAGGGTACTGAGACCCAGTACTTC. Translated: CASSLQGTETQYF.

This clonotype was seen ten or more times. V and J are TRBV20-1 and TRBJ1-5; D is unclear. Trimming removed 4 bases at V and 2 bases at J, with 12 bases between. Germline V gene sequence: CDR1 DFQATT, CDR2 SNEGSKA (reference sequence). The CDR3 spans 14 residues. The CDR3 reads CSAKESIGNQPQHF. The CDR3 DNA sequence: TGCAGTGCTAAAGAGTCGATTGGCAATCAGCCCCAGCATTTT.

This clonotype was recorded at least ten times. This chain's CDR3 is CASSLASGSYEQYF. DNA of the CDR3: TGCGCCAGCAGCTTGGCTAGCGGATCCTACGAGCAGTACTTC. The chain has TRBV5-1 and TRBJ2-7; 7 positions agree with TRBD2. V gave up 0 bases and J gave up 1 base; unmatched junction bases: 1. Germline CDR1 reads SGHRS; CDR2 reads YFSETQ. The CDR3 sequence is 14 residues long.

The table lists this clonotype with many counts. Here the CDR3 reads CASSPGTGVAEQFF. In DNA form, the CDR3 reads TGTGCCAGCAGTCCGGGGACCGGCGTGGCTGAGCAGTTCTTC. The V gene is TRBV12-3 or TRBV12-4, the J gene TRBJ2-1, with D perhaps matching TRBD1 or TRBD2 (5 bases each). V was trimmed by 5 bases and J by 9 bases, leaving 17 bases between them. The CDR3 loop spans 14 amino acids.

Ten or more counts support this clonotype. V and J are TRBV20-1 and TRBJ1-6, with D hard to call. In germline, CDR1 is DFQATT, CDR2 SNEGSKA (reference sequence). The CDR3 totals 16 residues. DNA for the CDR3: TGCAGCGCCTCTTTACAGTCTTACTCCTATAATTCACCCCTCCACTTT. This sequence encodes CSASLQSYSYNSPLHF.